The clone carrying this TCR beta chain was picked up a small number of times. What it binds is not known. This table comes from immunoSEQ multiplex PCR, and its TCRdb copy is limited to in-frame clones, with some not included. The data contain roughly 35,000 clones, roughly two thirds of them singletons. The data originate from a study of STAT5B mutations in CD4+ large granular lymphocyte leukemia. Study at large: Healthy donors showed HLA-associated enrichment of the CDR3 'QG' motif. The study, taken as a whole, reports: Compared with healthy controls (2/35), patient top clones favored TRBV06 (8/27).

The ends were cut back, 7 bases at V and 7 bases at J, with 16 bases in the middle. The CDR3 runs 13 residues. Germline V lookup: CDR1 LNHDA, CDR2 SQIVND (reference sequence). The chain combines TRBV19 with TRBJ1-2; D call uncertain. The sequence was obtained from a human donor in good health. Sequencing used CD4+ T cells from blood buffy coats. CDR3 in amino acids: CASKAGARTGYTF. The CDR3, as DNA: TGTGCCAGTAAGGCAGGAGCCAGGACTGGCTACACCTTC.